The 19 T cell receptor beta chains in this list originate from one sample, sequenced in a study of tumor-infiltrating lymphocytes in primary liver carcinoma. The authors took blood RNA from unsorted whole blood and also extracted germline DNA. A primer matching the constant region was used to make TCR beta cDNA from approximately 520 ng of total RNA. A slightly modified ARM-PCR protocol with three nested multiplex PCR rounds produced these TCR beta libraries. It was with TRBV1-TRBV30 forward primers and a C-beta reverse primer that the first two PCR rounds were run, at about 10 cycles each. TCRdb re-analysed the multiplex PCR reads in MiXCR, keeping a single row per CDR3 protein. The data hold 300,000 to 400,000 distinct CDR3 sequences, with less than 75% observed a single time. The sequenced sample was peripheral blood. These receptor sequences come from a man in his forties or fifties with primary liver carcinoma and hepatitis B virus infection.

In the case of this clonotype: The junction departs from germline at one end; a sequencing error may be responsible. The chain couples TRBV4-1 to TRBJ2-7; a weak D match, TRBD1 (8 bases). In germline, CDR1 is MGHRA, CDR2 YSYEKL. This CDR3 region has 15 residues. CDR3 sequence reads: CAISQDLHRGGEQYF. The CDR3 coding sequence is TGCGCCATCAGCCAAGATCTCCACAGGGGGGGGGAGCAGTACTTC.

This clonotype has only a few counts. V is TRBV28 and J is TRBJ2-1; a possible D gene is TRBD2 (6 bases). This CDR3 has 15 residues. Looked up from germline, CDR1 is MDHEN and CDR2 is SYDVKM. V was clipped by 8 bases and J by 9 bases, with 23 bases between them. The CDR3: CASPASGGPVSEQFF. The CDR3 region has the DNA TGTGCCAGCCCAGCCAGCGGAGGGCCGGTTTCTGAGCAGTTCTTC. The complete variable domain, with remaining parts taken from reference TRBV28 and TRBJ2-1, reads DVKVTQSSRYLVKRTGEKVFLECVQDMDHENMFWYRQDPGLGLRLIYFSYDVKMKEKGDIPEGYSVSREKKERFSLILESASTNQTSMYLCASPASGGPVSEQFFGPGTRLTVL.

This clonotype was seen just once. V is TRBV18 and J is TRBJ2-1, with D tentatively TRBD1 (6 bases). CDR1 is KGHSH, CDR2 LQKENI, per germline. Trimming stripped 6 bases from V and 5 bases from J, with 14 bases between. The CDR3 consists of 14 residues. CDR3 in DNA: TGTGCCAGCTCCCGGGACACCGTCAACAATGAGCAGTTCTTC. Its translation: CASSRDTVNNEQFF.

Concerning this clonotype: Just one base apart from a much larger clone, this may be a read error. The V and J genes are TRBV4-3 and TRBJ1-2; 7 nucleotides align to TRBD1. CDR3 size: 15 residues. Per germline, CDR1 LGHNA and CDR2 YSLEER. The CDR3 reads CACSQGLGTVYGYTF. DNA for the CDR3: TGCGCCTGCAGCCAAGGGCTGGGGACAGTCTATGGCTACACCTTC.

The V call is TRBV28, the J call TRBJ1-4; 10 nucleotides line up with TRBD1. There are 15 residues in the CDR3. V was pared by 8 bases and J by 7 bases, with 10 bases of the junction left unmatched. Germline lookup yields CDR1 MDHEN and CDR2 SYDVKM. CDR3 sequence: CASATGGGFSEKLFF. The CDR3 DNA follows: TGTGCCAGCGCGACAGGGGGCGGTTTTAGTGAAAAACTGTTTTTT.

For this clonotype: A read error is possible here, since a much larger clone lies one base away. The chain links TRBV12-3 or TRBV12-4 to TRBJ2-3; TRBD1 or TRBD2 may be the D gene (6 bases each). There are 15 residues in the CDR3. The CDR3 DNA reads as TGTGTCAGCAGTTTCGGTGGCAGGGGAGGAGATACGCAGTATTTT. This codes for CVSSFGGRGGDTQYF.

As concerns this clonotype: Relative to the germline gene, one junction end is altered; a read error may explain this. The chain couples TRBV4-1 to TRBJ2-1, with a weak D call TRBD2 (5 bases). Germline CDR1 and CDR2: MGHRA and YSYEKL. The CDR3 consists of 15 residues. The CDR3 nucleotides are TGCGCCAGGAGCCAAGCCCGGGACTCCTACAATGAGCAGTTCTTC. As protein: CARSQARDSYNEQFF.

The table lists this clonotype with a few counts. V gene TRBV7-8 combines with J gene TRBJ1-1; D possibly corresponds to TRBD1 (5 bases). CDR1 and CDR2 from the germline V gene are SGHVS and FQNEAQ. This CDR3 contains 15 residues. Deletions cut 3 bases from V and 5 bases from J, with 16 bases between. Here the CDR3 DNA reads TGTGCCAGCAGCTTGAGCGGAGGGGCGAGAACTGAAGCTTTCTTT. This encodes CASSLSGGARTEAFF.

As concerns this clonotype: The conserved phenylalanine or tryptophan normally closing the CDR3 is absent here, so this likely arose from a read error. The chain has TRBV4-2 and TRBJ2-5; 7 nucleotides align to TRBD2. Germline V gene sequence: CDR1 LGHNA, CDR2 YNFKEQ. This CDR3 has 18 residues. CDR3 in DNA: TGTGCCAGCAGCCAAGATCTGATGGGAGGGCCGGCTTTAGAGATCCAGTACTTG. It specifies CASSQDLMGGPALEIQYL.

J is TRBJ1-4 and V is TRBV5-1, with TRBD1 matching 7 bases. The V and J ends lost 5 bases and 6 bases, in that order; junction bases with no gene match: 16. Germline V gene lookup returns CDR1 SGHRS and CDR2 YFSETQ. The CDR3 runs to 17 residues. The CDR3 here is CASSLGTQGGQDEKLFF. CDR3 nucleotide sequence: TGCGCCAGCAGTCTTGGGACACAGGGAGGACAGGATGAAAAACTGTTTTTT.

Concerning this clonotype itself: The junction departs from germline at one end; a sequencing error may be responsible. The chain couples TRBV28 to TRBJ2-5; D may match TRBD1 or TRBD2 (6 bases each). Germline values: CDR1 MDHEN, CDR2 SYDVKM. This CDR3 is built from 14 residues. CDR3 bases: TGTGCCAGCAATTTCTTTGACAGGCGCGGGACCCAATACTTC. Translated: CASNFFDRRGTQYF.

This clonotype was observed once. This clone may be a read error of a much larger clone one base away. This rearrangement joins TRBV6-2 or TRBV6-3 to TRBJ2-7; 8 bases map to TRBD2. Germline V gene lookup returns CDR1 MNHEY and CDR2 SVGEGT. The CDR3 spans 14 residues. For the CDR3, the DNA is TGTACCAGCAGGACCAGCGGGAGCTTGAACGAGCAGTACTTC. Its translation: CTSRTSGSLNEQYF.

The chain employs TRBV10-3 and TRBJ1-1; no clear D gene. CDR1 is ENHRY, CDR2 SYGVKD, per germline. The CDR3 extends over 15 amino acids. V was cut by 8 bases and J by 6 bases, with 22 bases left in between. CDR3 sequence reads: CAIGASLGIGSEAFF. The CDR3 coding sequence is TGTGCCATCGGTGCGAGTCTAGGAATTGGGTCTGAAGCTTTCTTT.

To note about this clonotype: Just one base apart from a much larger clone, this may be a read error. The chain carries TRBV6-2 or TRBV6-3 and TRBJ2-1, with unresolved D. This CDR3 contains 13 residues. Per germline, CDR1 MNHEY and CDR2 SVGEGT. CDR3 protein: CVSSYSLYNEQFF. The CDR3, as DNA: TGTGTCAGCAGTTACTCGCTTTACAATGAGCAGTTCTTC.

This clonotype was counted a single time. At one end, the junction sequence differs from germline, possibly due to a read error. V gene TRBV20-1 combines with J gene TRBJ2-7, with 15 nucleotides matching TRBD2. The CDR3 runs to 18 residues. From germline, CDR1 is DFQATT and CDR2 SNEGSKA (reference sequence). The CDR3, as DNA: TGCAGTGCTCCCCCGGGACTAGCGGGAGGTTCCAGCTCCTACGGGCAGTACTTC. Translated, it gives CSAPPGLAGGSSSYGQYF.

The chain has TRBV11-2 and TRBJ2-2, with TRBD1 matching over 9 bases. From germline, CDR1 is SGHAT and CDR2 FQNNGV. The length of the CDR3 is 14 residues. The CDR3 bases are TGTGCAGATGGGACAGGGAATAGCACCGGGGAGCTGTTTTTT. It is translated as CADGTGNSTGELFF.

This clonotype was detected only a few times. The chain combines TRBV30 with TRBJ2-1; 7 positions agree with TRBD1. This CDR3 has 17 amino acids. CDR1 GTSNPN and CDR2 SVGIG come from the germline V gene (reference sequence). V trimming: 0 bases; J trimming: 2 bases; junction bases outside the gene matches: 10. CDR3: CAWSVGTVVLTYNEQFF. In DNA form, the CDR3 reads TGTGCCTGGAGTGTCGGGACAGTAGTGCTTACCTACAATGAGCAGTTCTTC.

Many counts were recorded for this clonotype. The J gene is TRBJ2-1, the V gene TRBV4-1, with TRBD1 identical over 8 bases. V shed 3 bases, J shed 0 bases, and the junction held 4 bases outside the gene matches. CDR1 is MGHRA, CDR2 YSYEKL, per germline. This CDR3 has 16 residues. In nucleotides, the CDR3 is TGCGCCAGCAGCCAGATCGGACAGGGCTCCTACAATGAGCAGTTCTTC. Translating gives CASSQIGQGSYNEQFF.

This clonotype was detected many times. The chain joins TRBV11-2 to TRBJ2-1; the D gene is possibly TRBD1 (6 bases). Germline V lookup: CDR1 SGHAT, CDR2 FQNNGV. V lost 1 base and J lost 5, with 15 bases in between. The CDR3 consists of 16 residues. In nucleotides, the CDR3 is TGTGCCAGCAGCTTAGCCGGCAGGGGAGTCCACAATGAGCAGTTCTTC. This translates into CASSLAGRGVHNEQFF.